The 31 T cell receptor beta chains listed next were all sequenced from one sample in a study of blood T cell repertoires in COVID-19. Libraries were prepared by immunoSEQ multiplex PCR; TCRdb keeps only in-frame clonotypes and omits some of them. This sample has about 270,000 clones; 75% to 95% occur once, and the top ten carry 2.6%. The sequenced sample consisted of peripheral blood. Every receptor here comes from a person aged 18-30 years with COVID-19, enrolled during active disease.

The V call is TRBV2, the J call TRBJ2-1; 9 nucleotides line up with TRBD2. The CDR3 has 16 amino acids. The V and J ends lost 2 bases and 7 bases, in that order; junction bases with no gene match: 9. Germline CDR1 SNHLY, CDR2 FYNNEI. The CDR3 nucleotides are TGTGCCAGCAGTGAAAATAGCGGGAGAAGAATGAATGAGCAGTTCTTC. As protein: CASSENSGRRMNEQFF.

This clone has just one count. V is TRBV28 and J is TRBJ2-7; 10 positions match TRBD1. Germline V gene data show CDR1 as MDHEN and CDR2 as SYDVKM. V was clipped by 1 base and J by 5 bases; unmatched bases: 5. The CDR3 sequence is 15 residues long. The CDR3 spells CASSLSDRGANEQYF. The CDR3 nucleotides read TGTGCCAGCAGTTTATCGGACAGGGGGGCCAACGAGCAGTACTTC.

The chain has TRBV25-1 and TRBJ2-3, with 11 bases matching TRBD2. Germline V gene lookup returns CDR1 MGHDK and CDR2 SYGVNS. The CDR3 loop spans 15 amino acids. J lost 3 bases, V lost 5 bases, and 4 bases had no gene match. The CDR3 loop reads CASSSLAGETDTQYF. The CDR3, as DNA: TGTGCCAGCAGTTCACTAGCGGGAGAAACAGATACGCAGTATTTT.

This clone was recorded once. The chain links TRBV7-9 to TRBJ1-1; D may be TRBD1 (5 bases). The V end was cut by 1 base, the J end by 6 bases, with 9 bases between. Germline CDR1 is SEHNR and CDR2 is FQNEAQ (reference sequence). The CDR3 extends over 13 amino acids. The CDR3 sequence is CASSLETGSEAFF. CDR3 DNA: TGTGCCAGCAGCTTAGAAACAGGCTCTGAAGCTTTCTTT. Looking up the rest from reference TRBV7-9 and TRBJ1-1 gives the full variable domain: DTGVSQNPRHKITKRGQNVTFRCDPISEHNRLYWYRQTLGQGPEFLTYFQNEAQLEKSRLLSDRFSAERPKGSFSTLEIQRTEQGDSAMYLCASSLETGSEAFFGQGTRLTVV.

This chain links TRBV6-5 with TRBJ1-6; D may be TRBD1 (5 bases). With 7 bases removed from V and 10 bases from J, the gap between germline ends came to 11 bases. The CDR3 loop spans 12 amino acids. Germline CDR1 MNHEY, CDR2 SVGAGI. CDR3 amino acids: CASTAGNSPLHF. The CDR3 bases are TGTGCCAGCACGGCAGGGAACTCACCCCTCCACTTT.

The chain employs TRBV28 and TRBJ2-5; the D gene is possibly TRBD1 (5 bases). The CDR3 is 14 amino acids. The germline CDR1 and CDR2 sequences are MDHEN and SYDVKM. Trimming stripped 7 bases from V and 0 bases from J, with 12 bases between. CDR3 nucleotides: TGTGCCAGCACATCGACAGCGAACCAAGAGACCCAGTACTTC. Translating gives CASTSTANQETQYF.

V usage is TRBV4-2 and J usage is TRBJ2-7; 7 nucleotides line up with TRBD2. V trimming: 0 bases; J trimming: 6 bases; junction bases outside the gene matches: 11. This CDR3 has 16 residues. CDR1 and CDR2 from the germline V gene are LGHNA and YNFKEQ. CDR3 region: CASSQDQAGESGEQYF. CDR3 DNA: TGTGCCAGCAGCCAAGATCAGGCGGGAGAAAGTGGCGAGCAGTACTTC.

This chain links TRBV6-1 with TRBJ2-7; 8 nucleotides align to TRBD2. CDR3 size: 15 residues. Trimming took 2 bases from V and 4 from J; bases not matched to a gene: 7. Per germline, CDR1 MNHNS and CDR2 SASEGT. For the CDR3, the DNA is TGTGCCAGCAGTGAAACAATAGCGGGATGGTACGAGCAGTACTTC. The encoded protein is CASSETIAGWYEQYF.

The chain employs TRBV11-2 and TRBJ2-5; 8 positions agree with TRBD2. From germline, CDR1 is SGHAT and CDR2 FQNNGV. The CDR3 runs 16 residues. V shed 1 base and J 5 bases; nucleotides not matched to a gene: 9. CDR3 region: CASSLGSGGALETQYF. CDR3 DNA sequence: TGTGCCAGCAGCTTAGGATCGGGGGGGGCCCTCGAGACCCAGTACTTC. The whole variable domain, filled in from reference TRBV11-2 and TRBJ2-5, reads EAGVAQSPRYKIIEKRQSVAFWCNPISGHATLYWYQQILGQGPKLLIQFQNNGVVDDSQLPKDRFSAERLKGVDSTLKIQPAKLEDSAVYLCASSLGSGGALETQYFGPGTRLLVL.

V is TRBV9 and J is TRBJ2-1; TRBD2 agrees at 8 bases. Germline assignment: CDR1 SGDLS and CDR2 YYNGEE. CDR3 length: 14 amino acids. Losses at the gene ends were 0 bases for V and 9 bases for J; bases not matched to a gene: 5. CDR3 region: CASSVGLAGVEQFF. The CDR3 bases are TGTGCCAGCAGCGTAGGGCTAGCGGGCGTTGAGCAGTTCTTC.

The chain couples TRBV6-5 to TRBJ1-2, with D perhaps TRBD1 (6 bases). Trimming shortened V by 6 bases and J by 7 bases, and 15 bases separated the two germline ends. Germline loops: CDR1 MNHEY, CDR2 SVGAGI. The CDR3 loop spans 13 amino acids. The CDR3 sequence: CASRTGGTGGYTF. In nucleotides, the CDR3 is TGTGCCAGCAGGACAGGCGGCACGGGTGGCTACACCTTC.

The chain has TRBV19 and TRBJ1-5; the match to TRBD1 covers 12 bases. CDR1 LNHDA and CDR2 SQIVND come from the germline V gene (reference sequence). J gave up 10 bases and V 5 bases, and 0 bases lay outside the gene matches. This CDR3 comprises 12 residues. CDR3: CASSGTGGPQHF. As DNA, the CDR3 is TGTGCCAGTAGTGGGACAGGGGGCCCCCAGCATTTT.

V gene TRBV12-3 or TRBV12-4 combines with J gene TRBJ2-2; no clear D gene. This CDR3 has 13 residues. V was pared by 3 bases and J by 4 bases, with 6 bases between. This chain's CDR3 is CASSLRSTGELFF. The CDR3, as DNA: TGTGCCAGCAGTTTGCGGAGCACCGGGGAGCTGTTTTTT.

The chain employs TRBV6-6 and TRBJ2-1; the match to TRBD1 covers 7 bases. The germline V gene has CDR1 MNHNY and CDR2 SVGAGI (reference sequence). V gave up 6 bases and J gave up 0 bases; unmatched junction bases: 2. This CDR3 spans 14 amino acids. The CDR3 loop is CASRRDSSYNEQFF. CDR3 sequence (DNA): TGTGCCAGCAGAAGGGACAGCTCCTACAATGAGCAGTTCTTC.

The chain has TRBV29-1 and TRBJ1-1; D not resolved. Germline-derived CDR1 and CDR2 are SQVTM and ANQGSEA. The CDR3 extends over 16 amino acids. The V gene lost 4 bases and the J gene lost 1 base, with 19 bases spanning the gap. Here the CDR3 reads CSVAWQDYSQNTEAFF. The CDR3 region has the DNA TGCAGCGTTGCTTGGCAGGATTACAGCCAGAACACTGAAGCTTTCTTT.

The chain employs TRBV2 and TRBJ2-2; 7 positions agree with TRBD1. V was pared by 5 bases and J by 7 bases, with 10 bases of the junction left unmatched. Germline V gene lookup returns CDR1 SNHLY and CDR2 FYNNEI. The CDR3 has 15 amino acids. CDR3 amino acids: CASSWGTEQVGELFF. The CDR3 region has the DNA TGTGCCAGCAGTTGGGGGACAGAACAGGTCGGGGAGCTGTTTTTT.

The chain recombines TRBV27 with TRBJ1-1; no clear D gene. V was shortened by 6 bases and J by 1 base, with 6 bases between the two germline ends. Germline V gene sequence: CDR1 MNHEY, CDR2 SMNVEV (reference sequence). This CDR3 is built from 12 residues. The chain's CDR3 is CASREGNTEAFF. Here the CDR3 DNA reads TGTGCCAGCAGGGAGGGGAACACTGAAGCTTTCTTT.

The chain is built from TRBV10-3 and TRBJ1-4; no definite D call. V dropped 10 bases and J dropped 6 bases, with 18 bases sitting between them. This CDR3 region has 14 residues. Germline lookup yields CDR1 ENHRY and CDR2 SYGVKD. The CDR3 nucleotides are TGTGCCACCAGGCCCGGGAGCCGGGATGAAAAACTGTTTTTT. Its protein is CATRPGSRDEKLFF.

The chain combines TRBV24-1 with TRBJ2-1; no clear D. The CDR3 has 15 amino acids. Per germline, CDR1 KGHDR and CDR2 SFDVKD. The germline V and J ends were trimmed by 0 bases and 8 bases, with 13 bases remaining between them. The CDR3 nucleotides read TGTGCCACCAGTGATTTGGCCAGCACTATCGATGAGCAGTTCTTC. Translation: CATSDLASTIDEQFF.

The chain couples TRBV4-1 to TRBJ2-7, with 10 bases fitting TRBD1. CDR1 is MGHRA and CDR2 is YSYEKL in the germline V gene. J lost 2 bases, V lost 2 bases, and 3 bases had no gene match. The CDR3 loop spans 15 amino acids. The CDR3 DNA reads as TGCGCCAGCAGCCAAACGGGACAGGGGACCTACGAGCAGTACTTC. Translated: CASSQTGQGTYEQYF.

This chain uses TRBV12-5 with TRBJ1-3; no clear D. The length of the CDR3 is 12 residues. The V gene lost 6 bases and the J gene lost 2 bases, with 5 bases spanning the gap. CDR1 is LGHNT, CDR2 FRNRAP, per germline. CDR3 in amino acids: CASGLTGNTIYF. CDR3 DNA: TGTGCTAGTGGCTTAACTGGAAACACCATATATTTT.

The chain recombines TRBV19 with TRBJ1-4; D is undetermined. The germline gives CDR1 LNHDA, CDR2 SQIVND (reference sequence). V was clipped by 5 bases and J by 3 bases, with 13 bases between them. The CDR3 covers 15 residues. CDR3 region: CASSRLASANEKLFF. The CDR3, as DNA: TGTGCCAGTAGTCGCCTAGCGTCCGCTAATGAAAAACTGTTTTTT.

This rearrangement joins TRBV6-5 to TRBJ2-7; D ambiguous. V lost 7 bases to trimming and J lost 0 bases, with 4 bases between them. Per the germline V gene, CDR1 is MNHEY and CDR2 is SVGAGI. CDR3 length: 11 residues. CDR3 nucleotide sequence: TGTGCCAGCACAGACTCCTACGAGCAGTACTTC. Encoded protein: CASTDSYEQYF.

This chain connects TRBV4-1 to TRBJ2-6; D gene ambiguous. Germline V lookup: CDR1 MGHRA, CDR2 YSYEKL. This CDR3 has 15 residues. Deletions cut 1 base from V and 2 bases from J, with 6 bases between. The CDR3: CASSQVITGANVLTF. In DNA, the CDR3 is TGCGCCAGCAGCCAAGTTATAACTGGGGCCAACGTCCTGACTTTC.

The chain combines TRBV28 with TRBJ2-5, with D possibly being TRBD1 (6 bases). V was trimmed by 4 bases and J by 1 base, leaving 13 bases between them. Per germline, CDR1 MDHEN and CDR2 SYDVKM. This CDR3 comprises 15 residues. This chain's CDR3 is CASSSIDRLQETQYF. The CDR3 DNA reads TGTGCCAGCAGTTCGATCGACAGGCTCCAAGAGACCCAGTACTTC.

V and J are TRBV12-5 and TRBJ1-5; D gene uncertain. V lost 7 bases and J 3 bases, leaving 7 bases between the germline ends. In germline, CDR1 is LGHNT, CDR2 FRNRAP. The CDR3 extends over 12 amino acids. CDR3 amino acids: CASATDNQPQHF. The DNA for the CDR3 is TGTGCTAGTGCTACAGACAATCAGCCCCAGCATTTT. Supplemented by reference TRBV12-5 and TRBJ1-5, the full variable domain reads DARVTQTPRHKVTEMGQEVTMRCQPILGHNTVFWYRQTMMQGLELLAYFRNRAPLDDSGMPKDRFSAEMPDATLATLKIQPSEPRDSAVYFCASATDNQPQHFGDGTRLSIL.

The J gene is TRBJ1-6, the V gene TRBV6-5, with 10 bases identical to TRBD1. The CDR3 runs to 12 residues. Germline CDR1 is MNHEY and CDR2 is SVGAGI. Trimming removed 11 bases from V and 7 bases from J; junction bases left unmatched: 2. The CDR3, as DNA: TGTGCCGAGGGACAGGGGAATTCACCCCTCCACTTT. This sequence encodes CAEGQGNSPLHF.

The chain joins TRBV2 to TRBJ2-7; TRBD1 aligns across 9 bases. Losses at the gene ends were 0 bases for V and 4 bases for J; bases not matched to a gene: 7. The germline CDR1 and CDR2 sequences are SNHLY and FYNNEI. The length of the CDR3 is 16 residues. CDR3 region: CASSEAGQGPSYEQYF. The CDR3 coding sequence is TGTGCCAGCAGTGAAGCGGGACAGGGTCCCAGTTACGAGCAGTACTTC.

Only one count was recorded for this clone. The chain has TRBV5-4 and TRBJ2-1; weak D call: TRBD2 (5 bases). The V end was cut by 4 bases, the J end by 0 bases, with 11 bases between. CDR3 length equals 15 residues. Germline loops: CDR1 SGHNT, CDR2 YYREEE (reference sequence). The CDR3 reads CASSPDSHSYNEQFF. The CDR3 coding sequence is TGTGCCAGCAGCCCGGACTCGCACTCCTACAATGAGCAGTTCTTC.

The V call is TRBV7-3, the J call TRBJ2-1, with 12 bases matching TRBD2. The germline CDR1 and CDR2 sequences are SGHTA and FQGTGA. This CDR3 comprises 16 residues. Trimming cost V 4 bases and J 8 bases; bases outside gene matches: 9. The CDR3 nucleotides are TGTGCCAGCAGCTCGCGACTAGCGGGAGTTGGCGATGAGCAGTTCTTC. Protein sequence: CASSSRLAGVGDEQFF.

This chain connects TRBV19 to TRBJ1-4, with D maybe TRBD1 (5 bases). The germline gives CDR1 LNHDA, CDR2 SQIVND (reference sequence). This CDR3 has 17 amino acids. V was pared by 2 bases and J by 5 bases, with 18 bases between. The CDR3 DNA sequence: TGTGCCAGTAGTATAACGCCAGGGCTTGGGAAGAATGAAAAACTGTTTTTT. This codes for CASSITPGLGKNEKLFF.